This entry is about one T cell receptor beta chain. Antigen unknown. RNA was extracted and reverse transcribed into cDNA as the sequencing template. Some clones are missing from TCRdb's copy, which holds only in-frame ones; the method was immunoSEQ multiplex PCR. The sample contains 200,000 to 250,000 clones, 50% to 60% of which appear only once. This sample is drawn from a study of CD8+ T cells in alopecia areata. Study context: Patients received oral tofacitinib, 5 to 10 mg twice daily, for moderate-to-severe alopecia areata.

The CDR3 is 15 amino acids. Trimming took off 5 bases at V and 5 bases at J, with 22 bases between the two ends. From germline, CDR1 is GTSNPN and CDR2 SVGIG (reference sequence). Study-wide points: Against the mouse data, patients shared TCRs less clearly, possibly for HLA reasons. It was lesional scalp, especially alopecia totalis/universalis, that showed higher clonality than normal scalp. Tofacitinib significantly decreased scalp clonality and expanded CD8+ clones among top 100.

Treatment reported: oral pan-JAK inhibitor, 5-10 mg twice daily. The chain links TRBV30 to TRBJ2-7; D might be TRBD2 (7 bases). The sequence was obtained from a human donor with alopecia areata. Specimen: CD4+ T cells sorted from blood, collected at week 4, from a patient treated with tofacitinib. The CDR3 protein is CAWGLPKGGFDEQYF. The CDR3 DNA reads TGTGCCTGGGGCTTGCCAAAGGGGGGGTTTGACGAGCAGTACTTC.